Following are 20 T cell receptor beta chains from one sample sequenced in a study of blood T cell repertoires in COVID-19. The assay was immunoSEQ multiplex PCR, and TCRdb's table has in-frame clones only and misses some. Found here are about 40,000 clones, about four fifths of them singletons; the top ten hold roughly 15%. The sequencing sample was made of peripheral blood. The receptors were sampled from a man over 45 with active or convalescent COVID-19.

The CDR3 protein is CASSQDRGGYGYTF. The CDR3 DNA follows: TGTGCCAGCAGTCAGGACAGGGGAGGCTATGGCTACACCTTC. The rearrangement joins TRBV2 to TRBJ1-2, with 9 bases that match TRBD1. The germline gives CDR1 SNHLY, CDR2 FYNNEI. CDR3 length equals 14 residues. V lost 5 bases to trimming and J lost 4 bases; unmatched junction nucleotides: 5.

The chain's CDR3 is CASSLRARGIAYGYTF. The CDR3 DNA reads as TGTGCCAGCAGCTTGAGAGCCAGGGGGATAGCCTATGGCTACACCTTC. The gene calls are TRBV5-6 and TRBJ1-2; 7 bases align to TRBD1. The J segment lost 4 bases and the V segment lost 1 base, leaving 10 bases of the junction unmatched. This CDR3 contains 16 residues. Germline V CDR1 and CDR2: SGHDT, YYEEEE. Based on the CDR3 plus reference TRBV5-6 and TRBJ1-2, the full variable domain is DAGVTQSPTHLIKTRGQQVTLRCSPKSGHDTVSWYQQALGQGPQFIFQYYEEEERQRGNFPDRFSGHQFPNYSSELNVNALLLGDSALYLCASSLRARGIAYGYTFGSGTRLTVV.

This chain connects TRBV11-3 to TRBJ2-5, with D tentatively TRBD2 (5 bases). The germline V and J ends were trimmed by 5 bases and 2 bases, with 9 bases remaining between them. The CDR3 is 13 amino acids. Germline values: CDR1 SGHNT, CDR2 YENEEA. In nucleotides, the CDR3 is TGTGCCAGCAGCCTTCCGGGGCAAGAGACCCAGTACTTC. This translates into CASSLPGQETQYF.

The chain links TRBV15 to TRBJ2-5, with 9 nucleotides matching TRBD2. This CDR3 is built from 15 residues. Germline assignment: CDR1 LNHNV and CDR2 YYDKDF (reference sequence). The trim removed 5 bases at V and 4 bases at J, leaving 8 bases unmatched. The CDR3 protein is CATSGRGGPGETQYF. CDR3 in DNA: TGTGCCACCAGCGGGCGGGGGGGCCCCGGAGAGACCCAGTACTTC.

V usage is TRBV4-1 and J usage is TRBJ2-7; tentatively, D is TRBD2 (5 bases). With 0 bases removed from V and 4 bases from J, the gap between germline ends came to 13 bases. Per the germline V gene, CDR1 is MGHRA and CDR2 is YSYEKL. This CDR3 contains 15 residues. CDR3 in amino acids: CASSQDLRAQYEQYF. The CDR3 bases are TGCGCCAGCAGCCAAGATTTGAGGGCTCAGTACGAGCAGTACTTC.

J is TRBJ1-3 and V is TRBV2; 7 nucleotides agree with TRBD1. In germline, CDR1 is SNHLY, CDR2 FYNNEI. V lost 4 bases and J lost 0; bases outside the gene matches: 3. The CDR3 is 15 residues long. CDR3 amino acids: CASSGQGLSGNTIYF. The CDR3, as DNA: TGTGCCAGCAGTGGACAGGGCCTCTCTGGAAACACCATATATTTT.

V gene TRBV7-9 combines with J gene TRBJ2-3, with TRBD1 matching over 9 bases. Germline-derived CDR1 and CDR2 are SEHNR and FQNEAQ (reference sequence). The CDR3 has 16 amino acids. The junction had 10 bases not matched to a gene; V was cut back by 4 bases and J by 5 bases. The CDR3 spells CASSSLMGQGGDTQYF. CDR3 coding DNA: TGTGCCAGCAGCTCCCTCATGGGACAGGGTGGAGATACGCAGTATTTT. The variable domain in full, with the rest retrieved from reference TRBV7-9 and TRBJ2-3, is DTGVSQNPRHKITKRGQNVTFRCDPISEHNRLYWYRQTLGQGPEFLTYFQNEAQLEKSRLLSDRFSAERPKGSFSTLEIQRTEQGDSAMYLCASSSLMGQGGDTQYFGPGTRLTVL.

The CDR3, as DNA: TGTGCCAGCAGCCACGGACAGCTCTCTGGGGCCAACGTCCTGACTTTC. Its protein is CASSHGQLSGANVLTF. The chain uses TRBV3-1 (or the pseudogene TRBV3-2) and TRBJ2-6; maybe TRBD1 (6 bases). Germline V gives CDR1 LGHDT, CDR2 YNNKEL (reference sequence). The V end was cut by 3 bases, the J end by 0 bases, with 9 bases between. This CDR3 is 16 amino acids long.

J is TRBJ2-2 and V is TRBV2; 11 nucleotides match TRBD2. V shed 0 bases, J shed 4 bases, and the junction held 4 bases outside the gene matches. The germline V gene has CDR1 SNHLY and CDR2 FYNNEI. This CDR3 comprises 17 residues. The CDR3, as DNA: TGTGCCAGCAGTGAAGCTAGCGGGGGGGCGGGCACCGGGGAGCTGTTTTTT. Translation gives CASSEASGGAGTGELFF.

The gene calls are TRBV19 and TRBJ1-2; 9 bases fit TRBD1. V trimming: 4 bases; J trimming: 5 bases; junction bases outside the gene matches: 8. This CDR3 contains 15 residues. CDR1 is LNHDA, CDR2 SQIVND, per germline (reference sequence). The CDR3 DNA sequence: TGTGCCAGTAGTACCTGGACAGGGGTCGCGTATGGCTACACCTTC. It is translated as CASSTWTGVAYGYTF.

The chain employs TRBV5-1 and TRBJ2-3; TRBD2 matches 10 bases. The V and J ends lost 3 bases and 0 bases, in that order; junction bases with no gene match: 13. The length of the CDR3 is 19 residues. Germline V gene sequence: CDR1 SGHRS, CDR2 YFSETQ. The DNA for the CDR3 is TGCGCCAGCAGCTCGCCTCCTAGCGGGGGTGTAGCTAGCACAGATACGCAGTATTTT. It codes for CASSSPPSGGVASTDTQYF.

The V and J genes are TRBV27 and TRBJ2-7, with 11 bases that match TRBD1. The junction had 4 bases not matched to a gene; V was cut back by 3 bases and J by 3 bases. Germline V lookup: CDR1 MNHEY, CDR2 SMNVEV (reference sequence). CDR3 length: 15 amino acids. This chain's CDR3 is CASSFGDRGFYEQYF. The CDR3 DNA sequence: TGTGCCAGCAGTTTTGGGGACAGGGGGTTCTACGAGCAGTACTTC.

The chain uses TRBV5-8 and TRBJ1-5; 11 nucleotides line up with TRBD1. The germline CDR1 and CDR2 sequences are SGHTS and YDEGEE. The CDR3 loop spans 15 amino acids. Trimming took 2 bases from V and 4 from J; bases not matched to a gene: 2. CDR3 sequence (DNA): TGTGCCAGCAGCTTCGGGACAGGGGGAAATCAGCCCCAGCATTTT. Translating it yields CASSFGTGGNQPQHF.

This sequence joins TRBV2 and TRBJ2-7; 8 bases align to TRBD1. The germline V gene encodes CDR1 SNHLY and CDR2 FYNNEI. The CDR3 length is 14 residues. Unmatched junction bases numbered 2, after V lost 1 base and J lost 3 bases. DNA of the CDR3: TGTGCCAGCAGTGAAGGGACAGGGTTCTACGAGCAGTACTTC. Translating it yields CASSEGTGFYEQYF. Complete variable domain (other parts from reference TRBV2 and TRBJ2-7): EPEVTQTPSHQVTQMGQEVILRCVPISNHLYFYWYRQILGQKVEFLVSFYNNEISEKSEIFDDQFSVERPDGSNFTLKIRSTKLEDSAMYFCASSEGTGFYEQYFGPGTRLTVT.

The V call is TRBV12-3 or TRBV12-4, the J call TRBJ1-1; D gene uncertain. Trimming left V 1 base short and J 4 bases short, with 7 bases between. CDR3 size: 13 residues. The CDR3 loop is CASSLVGSTEAFF. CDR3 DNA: TGTGCCAGCAGTTTAGTCGGGAGCACTGAAGCTTTCTTT.

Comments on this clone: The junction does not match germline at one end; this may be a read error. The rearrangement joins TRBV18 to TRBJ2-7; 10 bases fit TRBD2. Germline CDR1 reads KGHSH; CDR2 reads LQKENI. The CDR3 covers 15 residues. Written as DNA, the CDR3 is TGTGCCACCTCAGCGGGAGGGGTCCTGCGTGAGGAGCAGTACTTC. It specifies CATSAGGVLREEQYF.

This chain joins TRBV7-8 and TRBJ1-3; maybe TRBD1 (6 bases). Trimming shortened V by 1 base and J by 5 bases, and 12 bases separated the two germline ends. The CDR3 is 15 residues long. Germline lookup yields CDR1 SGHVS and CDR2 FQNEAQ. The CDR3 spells CASSLGGGKRNTIYF. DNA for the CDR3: TGTGCCAGCAGCTTAGGGGGGGGCAAAAGAAACACCATATATTTT.

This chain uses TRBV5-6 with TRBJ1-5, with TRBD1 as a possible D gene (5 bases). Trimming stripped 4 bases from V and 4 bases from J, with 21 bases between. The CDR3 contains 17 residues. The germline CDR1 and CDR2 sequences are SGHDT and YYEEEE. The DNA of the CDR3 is TGTGCCAGCAGCGCCGACAGCACCGTTAGTAGTAATCAGCCCCAGCATTTT. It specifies CASSADSTVSSNQPQHF. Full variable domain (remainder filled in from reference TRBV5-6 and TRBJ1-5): DAGVTQSPTHLIKTRGQQVTLRCSPKSGHDTVSWYQQALGQGPQFIFQYYEEEERQRGNFPDRFSGHQFPNYSSELNVNALLLGDSALYLCASSADSTVSSNQPQHFGDGTRLSIL.

CDR3 bases: TGTGCCAGCACTTCCTCCGGGACAGGGGGCGGCTACACCTTC. Translating gives CASTSSGTGGGYTF. The genes are TRBV6-5 and TRBJ1-2, with 12 bases matching TRBD1. This CDR3 spans 14 amino acids. Germline V gives CDR1 MNHEY, CDR2 SVGAGI. V trimming: 7 bases; J trimming: 8 bases; junction bases outside the gene matches: 8.

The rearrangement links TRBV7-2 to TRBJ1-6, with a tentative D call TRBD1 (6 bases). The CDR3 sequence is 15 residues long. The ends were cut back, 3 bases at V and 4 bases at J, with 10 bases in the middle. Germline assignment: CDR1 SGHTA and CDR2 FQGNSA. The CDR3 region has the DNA TGTGCCAGCAGCTTTGGTGGACAGTATAATTCACCCCTCCACTTT. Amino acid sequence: CASSFGGQYNSPLHF.